This T cell receptor beta chain originates from a study of blood T cell repertoires in COVID-19. V shed 3 bases, J shed 9 bases, and the junction held 1 base outside the gene matches. The germline gives CDR1 SGHVS, CDR2 FQNEAQ. There are 13 residues in the CDR3. As originally analysed: Estimates of nucleated cell counts were drawn from the amplification of reference gene primers. Repertoires were generated with immunoSEQ multiplex PCR, while TCRdb's copy carries only in-frame clones and drops some. The V and J calls and clone size are taken from that table; D and trimming were inferred from the DNA. The sample contains some 170,000 clones, over 80% of which appear only once.

The clonotype comes from a woman between 70 and 85 years old with acute or convalescent COVID-19. The sequenced material came from peripheral blood. The chain joins TRBV7-8 to TRBJ2-1, with 11 bases fitting TRBD1. The CDR3 is CASSFGTGGEQFF. The CDR3 DNA follows: TGTGCCAGCAGCTTCGGGACAGGGGGTGAGCAGTTCTTC.